This paragraph reports one T cell receptor (beta chain). Its specificity is unknown. The source of the sample is a study of memory CD4+ T cells and cytomegalovirus serostatus. Study-level findings and limits: About 40% of the roughly 160 known CMV-associated TCRbeta sequences appeared in CD4+ memory. A US-trained random forest predicted CMV serostatus with median AUC around 0.9.

Sequencing was performed with immunoSEQ multiplex PCR; in TCRdb, only in-frame clones are kept and a portion is missing. The data hold under 75,000 clones, with 80% observed a single time. The sort gate was single viable CD3+CD4+CD8-CD45RO+ cells for memory CD4+ T cells. The CDR3 sequence is 14 residues long. Losses at the gene ends were 5 bases for V and 1 base for J; bases not matched to a gene: 2. Germline assignment: CDR1 MDHEN and CDR2 SYDVKM. This chain connects TRBV28 to TRBJ1-5; 7 positions match TRBD1. This sequence originates from an adult in good health and CMV-seronegative. Some clones in this sample may be carry-over from other donors' samples. Sequences were obtained from memory CD4+ T cells from blood. The CDR3 nucleotides read TGTGCCAGCAGTAGGACAGGCAGCAATCAGCCCCAGCATTTT. It codes for CASSRTGSNQPQHF.